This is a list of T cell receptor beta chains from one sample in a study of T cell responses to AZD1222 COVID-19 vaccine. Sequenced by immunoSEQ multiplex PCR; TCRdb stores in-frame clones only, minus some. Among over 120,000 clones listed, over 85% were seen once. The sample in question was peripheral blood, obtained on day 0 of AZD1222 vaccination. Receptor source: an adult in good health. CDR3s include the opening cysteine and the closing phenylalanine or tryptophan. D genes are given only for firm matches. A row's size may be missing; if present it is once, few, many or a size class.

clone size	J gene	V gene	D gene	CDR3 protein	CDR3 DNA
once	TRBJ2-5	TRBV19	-	CAGGGQETQYF	TGTGCCGGAGGGGGGCAGGAGACCCAGTACTTC
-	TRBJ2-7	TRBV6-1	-	CASSEFWREQYF	TGTGCCAGCAGTGAGTTTTGGCGCGAGCAGTACTTC
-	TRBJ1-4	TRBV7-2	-	CASSLLTGTNEKLFF	TGTGCCAGCAGCTTACTAACCGGAACTAATGAAAAACTGTTTTTT
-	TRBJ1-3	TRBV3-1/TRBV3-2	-	CASSPRRRSGNTIYF	TGTGCCAGCAGCCCTAGGCGTCGGTCGGGAAACACCATATATTTT
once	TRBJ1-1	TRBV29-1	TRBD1	CTVREGAGDTEAFF	TGCACCGTCCGGGAGGGGGCCGGGGACACTGAAGCTTTCTTT
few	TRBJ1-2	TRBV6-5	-	CASSYSGRVNYGYTF	TGTGCCAGCAGTTACTCGGGCAGGGTAAACTATGGCTACACCTTC
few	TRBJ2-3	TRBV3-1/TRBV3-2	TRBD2	CASSHSGSWTDTQYF	TGTGCCAGCAGCCATAGCGGGAGTTGGACAGATACGCAGTATTTT
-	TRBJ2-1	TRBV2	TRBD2	CASRPFSGRGSYNEQFF	TGTGCCAGCAGACCATTTAGCGGGAGGGGCTCCTACAATGAGCAGTTCTTC
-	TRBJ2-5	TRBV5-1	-	CASSLSTAKETQYF	TGCGCCAGCAGCTTGTCTACAGCCAAAGAGACCCAGTACTTC
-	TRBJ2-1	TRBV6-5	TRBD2	CASSPGTSETEQFF	TGTGCCAGCAGTCCCGGGACTAGCGAGACTGAGCAGTTCTTC
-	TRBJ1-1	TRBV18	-	CASSPIRDGNTEAFF	TGTGCCAGCTCACCAATCAGGGACGGCAACACTGAAGCTTTCTTT
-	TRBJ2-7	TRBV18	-	CASSPGVDYEQYF	TGTGCCAGCTCACCCGGGGTGGACTACGAGCAGTACTTC
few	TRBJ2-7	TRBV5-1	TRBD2	CASSALSASGYEQYF	TGCGCCAGCAGCGCGCTATCGGCTAGCGGCTACGAGCAGTACTTC
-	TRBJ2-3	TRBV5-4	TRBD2	CASSLTELAGGDTQYF	TGTGCCAGCAGCTTGACGGAGTTAGCGGGAGGGGATACGCAGTATTTT
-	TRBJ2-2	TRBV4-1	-	CASSQAPTGELFF	TGCGCCAGCAGCCAAGCCCCGACCGGGGAGCTGTTTTTT
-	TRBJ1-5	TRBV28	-	CASRSDSNQPQHF	TGTGCCAGCAGGTCGGACAGTAATCAGCCCCAGCATTTT
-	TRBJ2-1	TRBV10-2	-	CASSPPGRSMGGQFF	TGCGCCAGCAGCCCCCCGGGACGATCCATGGGTGGGCAGTTCTTC
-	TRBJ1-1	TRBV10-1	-	CASSSSVNTEAFF	TGCGCCAGCAGTAGTTCCGTGAACACTGAAGCTTTCTTT
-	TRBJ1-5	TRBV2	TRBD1	CASRDREVQPQHF	TGTGCCAGCAGAGACAGGGAGGTTCAGCCCCAGCATTTT
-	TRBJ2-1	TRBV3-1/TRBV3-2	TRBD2	CASRGNSGGAYNEQFF	TGTGCCAGCAGAGGGAATAGCGGGGGGGCCTACAATGAGCAGTTCTTC
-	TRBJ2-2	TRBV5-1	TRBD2	CASSLDVAGTGTGELFF	TGCGCCAGCAGCTTGGACGTAGCGGGAACGGGCACCGGGGAGCTGTTTTTT
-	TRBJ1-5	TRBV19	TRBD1	CASGQGFYQPQHF	TGTGCCAGTGGACAGGGGTTTTATCAGCCCCAGCATTTT
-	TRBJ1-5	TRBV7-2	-	CASSSSGGNQPQHF	TGTGCCAGCAGCTCCTCAGGGGGCAATCAGCCCCAGCATTTT
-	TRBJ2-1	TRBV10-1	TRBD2	CASSGSGASPYNEQFF	TGCGCCAGCAGCGGTAGCGGGGCGTCCCCCTACAATGAGCAGTTCTTC
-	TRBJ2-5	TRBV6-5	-	CASSYSLSGRETQYF	TGTGCCAGCAGTTACTCTTTATCGGGACGGGAGACCCAGTACTTC
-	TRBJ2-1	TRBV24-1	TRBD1	CATSDPTGGDEQFF	TGTGCCACCAGTGATCCGACAGGGGGCGATGAGCAGTTCTTC
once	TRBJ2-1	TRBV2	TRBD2	CASSEGLAVSYNEQFF	TGTGCCAGCAGTGAGGGGCTAGCGGTTTCCTACAATGAGCAGTTCTTC